Sequencing of this T cell receptor beta chain was carried out in a study of shared clonotypes between healthy human individuals. Study-level points and caveats: Memory subsets generally showed smaller estimated richness than naive subsets did.

Sequencing was performed with immunoSEQ multiplex PCR; in TCRdb, only in-frame clones are kept and a portion is missing. The data show 2 million to 3 million clones, around nine tenths seen once. Concerning this clone itself: Its antigen is undetermined.

The CDR3 sequence is 15 residues long. The ends were cut back, 8 bases at V and 7 bases at J, with 23 bases in the middle. Germline CDR1 and CDR2: MNHNS and SASEGT. The donors were all Caucasian adults (living in Nashville, Tennessee). The receptor was isolated from a young man in good health. Material for sequencing was naive CD4+ T cells sorted from blood. Stated subset: CD45RA+ positively selected. V is TRBV6-1 and J is TRBJ1-2; a possible D gene is TRBD1 (6 bases). The CDR3 region has the DNA TGTGCCAGCGTAAAGTGGGGGCGCGAGATAAGTGGCTACACCTTC. As protein: CASVKWGREISGYTF.